The clone carrying this T cell receptor beta chain showed up just once. This specimen comes from a study of cytotoxic CD8 clonotypes in ibrutinib-treated CLL. Produced via immunoSEQ multiplex PCR; TCRdb's table is partial and in-frame only. The sample carries nearly 300,000 clones, approximately 76% recorded once. The specimen comprised PBMCs, sampled at disease progression, from a patient treated with ibrutinib. This TCR was recovered from a human donor with chronic lymphocytic leukemia.

CDR3 in amino acids: CASSLGTAVWSASYEQYF. The CDR3 DNA is TGCGCCAGCAGCTTGGGGACGGCAGTTTGGTCGGCTTCCTACGAGCAGTACTTC. V usage is TRBV5-1 and J usage is TRBJ2-7; D remains unclear. Trimming left V 0 bases short and J 1 base short, with 20 bases between. This CDR3 has 18 residues. Germline V CDR1 and CDR2: SGHRS, YFSETQ.